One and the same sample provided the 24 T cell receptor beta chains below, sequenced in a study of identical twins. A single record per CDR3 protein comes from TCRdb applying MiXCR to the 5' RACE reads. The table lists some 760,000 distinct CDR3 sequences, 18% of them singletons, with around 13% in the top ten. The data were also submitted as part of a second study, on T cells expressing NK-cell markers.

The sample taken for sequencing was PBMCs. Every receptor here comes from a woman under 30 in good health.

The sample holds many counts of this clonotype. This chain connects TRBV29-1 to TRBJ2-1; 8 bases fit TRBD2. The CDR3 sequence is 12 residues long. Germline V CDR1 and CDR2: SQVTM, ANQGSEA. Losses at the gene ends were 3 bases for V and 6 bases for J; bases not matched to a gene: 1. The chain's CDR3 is CSVEGLGNEQFF. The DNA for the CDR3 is TGCAGCGTTGAGGGACTAGGCAATGAGCAGTTCTTC.

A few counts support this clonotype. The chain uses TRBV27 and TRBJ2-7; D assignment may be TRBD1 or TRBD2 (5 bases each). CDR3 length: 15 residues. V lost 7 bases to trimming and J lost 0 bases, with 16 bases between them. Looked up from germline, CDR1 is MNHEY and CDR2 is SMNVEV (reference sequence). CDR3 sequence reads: CASKIRDAYSYEQYF. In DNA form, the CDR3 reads TGTGCCAGCAAGATCCGGGACGCCTACTCCTACGAGCAGTACTTC.

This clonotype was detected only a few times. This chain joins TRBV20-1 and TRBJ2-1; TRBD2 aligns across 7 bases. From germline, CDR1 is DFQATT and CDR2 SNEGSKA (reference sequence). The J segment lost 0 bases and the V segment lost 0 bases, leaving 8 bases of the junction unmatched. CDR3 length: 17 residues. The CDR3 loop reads CSARDPRTRSSYNEQFF. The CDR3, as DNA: TGCAGTGCTAGAGATCCGAGGACTAGATCCTCCTACAATGAGCAGTTCTTC.

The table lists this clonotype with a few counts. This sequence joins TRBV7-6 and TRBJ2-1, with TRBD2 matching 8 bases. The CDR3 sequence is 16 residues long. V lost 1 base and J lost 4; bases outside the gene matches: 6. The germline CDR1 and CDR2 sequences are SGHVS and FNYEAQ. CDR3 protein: CASSLEPGGVYNEQFF. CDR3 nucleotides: TGTGCCAGCAGCTTAGAACCGGGAGGGGTATACAATGAGCAGTTCTTC. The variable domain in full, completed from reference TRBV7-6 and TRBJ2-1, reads GAGVSQSPRYKVTKRGQDVALRCDPISGHVSLYWYRQALGQGPEFLTYFNYEAQQDKSGLPNDRFSAERPEGSISTLTIQRTEQRDSAMYRCASSLEPGGVYNEQFFGPGTRLTVL.

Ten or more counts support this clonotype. The CDR3 DNA reads as TGTGCCAGCAGTCCCCAGCTAAAAATCGTCCAAGAGACCCAGTACTTC. As protein: CASSPQLKIVQETQYF. This chain joins TRBV12-3 or TRBV12-4 and TRBJ2-5; D gene uncertain. V lost 5 bases to trimming and J lost 1 base, with 17 bases between them. This CDR3 spans 16 amino acids.

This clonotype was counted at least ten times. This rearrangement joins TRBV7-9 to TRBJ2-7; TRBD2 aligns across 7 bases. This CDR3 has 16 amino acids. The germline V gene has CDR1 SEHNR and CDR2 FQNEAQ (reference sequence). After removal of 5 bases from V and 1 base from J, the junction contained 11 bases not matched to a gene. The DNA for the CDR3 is TGTGCCAGCAGCCTGCCATGGAGAGCGGGGTCCTACGAGCAGTACTTC. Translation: CASSLPWRAGSYEQYF.

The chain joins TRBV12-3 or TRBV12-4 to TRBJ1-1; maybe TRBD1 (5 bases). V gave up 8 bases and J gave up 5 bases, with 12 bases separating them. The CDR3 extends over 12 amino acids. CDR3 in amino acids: CASGAEQTEAFF. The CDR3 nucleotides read TGTGCCAGCGGGGCGGAACAAACTGAAGCTTTCTTT.

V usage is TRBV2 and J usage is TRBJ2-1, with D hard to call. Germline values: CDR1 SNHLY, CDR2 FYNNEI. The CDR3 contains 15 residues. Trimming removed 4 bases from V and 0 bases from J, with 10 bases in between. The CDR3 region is CASSGGASSYNEQFF. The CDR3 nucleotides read TGTGCCAGCAGTGGAGGAGCGAGCTCCTACAATGAGCAGTTCTTC.

Here the CDR3 reads CASSPSLSLYEQYF. The CDR3 DNA reads TGTGCCAGCAGTCCGAGTCTTAGCCTCTACGAGCAGTACTTC. The chain recombines TRBV12-3 or TRBV12-4 with TRBJ2-7, with no clear D. V lost 5 bases and J 3 bases, leaving 14 bases between the germline ends. This CDR3 contains 14 residues.

The CDR3 reads CASSNVAGGHNEQFF. The CDR3 nucleotides are TGTGCCAGCTCAAATGTAGCGGGGGGGCACAATGAGCAGTTCTTC. The J gene is TRBJ2-1, the V gene TRBV9, with 11 nucleotides matching TRBD2. The J segment lost 5 bases and the V segment lost 7 bases, leaving 8 bases of the junction unmatched. Germline CDR1 SGDLS, CDR2 YYNGEE. CDR3 size: 15 residues.

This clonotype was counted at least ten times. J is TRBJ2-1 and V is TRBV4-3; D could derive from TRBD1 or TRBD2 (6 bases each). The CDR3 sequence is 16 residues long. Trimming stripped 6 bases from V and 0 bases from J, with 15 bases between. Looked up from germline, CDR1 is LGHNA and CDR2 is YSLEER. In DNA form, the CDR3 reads TGCGCCAGCAGTTTCGCCGGGGGCAGCTCCTACAATGAGCAGTTCTTC. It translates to CASSFAGGSSYNEQFF.

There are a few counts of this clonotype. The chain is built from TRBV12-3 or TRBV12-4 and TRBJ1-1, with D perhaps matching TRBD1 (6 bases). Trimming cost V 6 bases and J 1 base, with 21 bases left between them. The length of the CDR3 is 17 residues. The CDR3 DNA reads TGTGCCAGCAGGAACTTAGGGGGGCTCGCGCGGAACACTGAAGCTTTCTTT. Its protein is CASRNLGGLARNTEAFF.

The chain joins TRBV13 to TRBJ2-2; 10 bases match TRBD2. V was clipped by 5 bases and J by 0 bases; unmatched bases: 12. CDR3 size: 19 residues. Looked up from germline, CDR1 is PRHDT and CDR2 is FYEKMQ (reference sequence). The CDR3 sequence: CASSPRGAGGVSNTGELFF. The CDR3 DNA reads TGTGCCAGCAGCCCAAGAGGAGCGGGGGGGGTATCGAACACCGGGGAGCTGTTTTTT.

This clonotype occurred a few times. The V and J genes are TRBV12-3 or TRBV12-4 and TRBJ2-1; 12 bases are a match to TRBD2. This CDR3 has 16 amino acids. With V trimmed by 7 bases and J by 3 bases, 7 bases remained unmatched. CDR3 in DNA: TGTGCCAGCACCAGGACTAGCGGGACCTACTACAATGAGCAGTTCTTC. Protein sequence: CASTRTSGTYYNEQFF.

Here the CDR3 reads CASSLSTDTEAFF. In DNA, the CDR3 is TGTGCCAGCAGCTTATCCACAGACACTGAAGCTTTCTTT. V usage is TRBV7-9 and J usage is TRBJ1-1; D uncertain. This CDR3 region has 13 residues. The ends were cut back, 2 bases at V and 3 bases at J, with 7 bases in the middle. Per the germline V gene, CDR1 is SEHNR and CDR2 is FQNEAQ (reference sequence).

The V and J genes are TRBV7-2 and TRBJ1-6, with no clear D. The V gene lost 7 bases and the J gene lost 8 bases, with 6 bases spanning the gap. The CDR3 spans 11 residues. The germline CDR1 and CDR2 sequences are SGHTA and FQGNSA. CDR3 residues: CASTRDSPLHF. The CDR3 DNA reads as TGTGCCAGCACCCGGGATTCACCCCTCCACTTT.

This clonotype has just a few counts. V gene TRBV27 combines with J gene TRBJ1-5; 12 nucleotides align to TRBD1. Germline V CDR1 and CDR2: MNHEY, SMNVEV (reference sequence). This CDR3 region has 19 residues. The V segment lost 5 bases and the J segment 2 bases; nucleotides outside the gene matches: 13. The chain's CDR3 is CASSGAPGQGAFRNQPQHF. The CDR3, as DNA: TGTGCCAGCAGTGGCGCACCGGGACAGGGGGCCTTTCGCAATCAGCCCCAGCATTTT.

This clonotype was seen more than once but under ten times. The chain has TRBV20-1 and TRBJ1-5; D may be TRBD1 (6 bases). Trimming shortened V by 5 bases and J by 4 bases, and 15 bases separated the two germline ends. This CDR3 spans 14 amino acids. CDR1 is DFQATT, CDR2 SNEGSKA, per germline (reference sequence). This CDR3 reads CSARGARANQPQHF. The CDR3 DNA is TGCAGTGCTCGGGGGGCAAGGGCGAATCAGCCCCAGCATTTT.

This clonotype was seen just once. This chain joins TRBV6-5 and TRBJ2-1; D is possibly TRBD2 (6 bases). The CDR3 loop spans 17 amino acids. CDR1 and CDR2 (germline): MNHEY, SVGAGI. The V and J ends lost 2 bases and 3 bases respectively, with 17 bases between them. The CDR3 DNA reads TGTGCCAGCAGTTACCCAGCTCGGGAGTTTCACTACAATGAGCAGTTCTTC. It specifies CASSYPAREFHYNEQFF.

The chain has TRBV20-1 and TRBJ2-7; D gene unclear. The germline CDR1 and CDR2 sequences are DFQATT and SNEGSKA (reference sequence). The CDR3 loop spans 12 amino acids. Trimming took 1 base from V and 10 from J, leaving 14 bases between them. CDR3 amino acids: CSARGRNVLQYF. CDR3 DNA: TGCAGTGCTAGAGGCCGTAATGTCTTACAGTACTTC.

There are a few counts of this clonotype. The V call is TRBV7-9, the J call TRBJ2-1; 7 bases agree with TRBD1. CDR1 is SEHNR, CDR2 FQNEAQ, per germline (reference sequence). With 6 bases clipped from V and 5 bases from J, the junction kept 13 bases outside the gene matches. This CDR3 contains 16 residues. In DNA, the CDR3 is TGTGCCAGCAGACTAAGACAGGGAGTGTCTAACAATGAGCAGTTCTTC. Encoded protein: CASRLRQGVSNNEQFF.

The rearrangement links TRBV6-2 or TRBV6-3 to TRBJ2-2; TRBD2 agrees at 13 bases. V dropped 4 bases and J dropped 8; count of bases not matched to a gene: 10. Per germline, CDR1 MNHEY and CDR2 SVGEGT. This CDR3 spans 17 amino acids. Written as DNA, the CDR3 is TGTGCCAGCAGTTTCCATGGACTAGCGGGAGTACCGGGGGAGCTGTTTTTT. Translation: CASSFHGLAGVPGELFF.

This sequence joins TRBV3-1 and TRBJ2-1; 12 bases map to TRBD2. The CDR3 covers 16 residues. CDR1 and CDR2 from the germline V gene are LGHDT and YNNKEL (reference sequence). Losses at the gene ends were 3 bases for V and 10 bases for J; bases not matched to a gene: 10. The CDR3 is CASSQYGTSGGKEQFF. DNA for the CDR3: TGTGCCAGCAGCCAGTACGGTACTAGCGGGGGGAAAGAGCAGTTCTTC.

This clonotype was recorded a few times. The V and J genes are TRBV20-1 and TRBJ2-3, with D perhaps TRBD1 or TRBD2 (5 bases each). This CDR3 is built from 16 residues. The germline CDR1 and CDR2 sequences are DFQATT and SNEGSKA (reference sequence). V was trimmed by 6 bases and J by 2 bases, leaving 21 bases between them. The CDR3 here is CSAPPRAGSSTDTQYF. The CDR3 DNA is TGCAGTGCCCCCCCGAGGGCAGGGTCTTCCACAGATACGCAGTATTTT.